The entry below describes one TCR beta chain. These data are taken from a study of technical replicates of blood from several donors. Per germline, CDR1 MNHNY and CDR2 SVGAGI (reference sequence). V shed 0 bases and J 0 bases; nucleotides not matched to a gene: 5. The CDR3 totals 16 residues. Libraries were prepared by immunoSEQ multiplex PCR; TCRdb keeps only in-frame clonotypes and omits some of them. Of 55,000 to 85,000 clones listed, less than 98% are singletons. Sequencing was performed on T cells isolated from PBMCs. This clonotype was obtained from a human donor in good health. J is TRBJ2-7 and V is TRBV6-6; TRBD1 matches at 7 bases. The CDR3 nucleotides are TGTGCCAGCAGTTACTCTGAGACAGGGACCTCCTACGAGCAGTACTTC. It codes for CASSYSETGTSYEQYF.